This T cell receptor beta chain was profiled in a study of CD8+ T cells in alopecia areata. Looking at the study overall: Tofacitinib dosing lasted 6 to 18 months, which was then followed by 6 months off drug. Points from the study as a whole: Lesional scalp exceeded normal scalp in clonality, especially in alopecia totalis/universalis.

From alopecia areata patients, lesional scalp punch biopsies and peripheral blood were collected. Extracted RNA was reverse transcribed into cDNA, the sequencing template. Assay: immunoSEQ multiplex PCR; the TCRdb copy retains only in-frame clones and omits some. The data contain about 150,000 clones, around 55% of them singletons. The CDR3 has 16 residues. Trimming removed 7 bases from V and 0 bases from J, with 16 bases in between. Germline V gene sequence: CDR1 MRHNA, CDR2 SNTAGT. In this sample, this clone turned up a few times. The antigen is unknown. The sequences come from CD8+ T cells sorted from blood, collected at week 0. This TCR derives from a human donor with alopecia areata. The chain has TRBV6-4 and TRBJ2-1; unclear D gene. The CDR3 loop reads CASKSDTSSSYNEQFF. CDR3 nucleotides: TGTGCCAGCAAAAGCGACACAAGTAGCTCCTACAATGAGCAGTTCTTC.